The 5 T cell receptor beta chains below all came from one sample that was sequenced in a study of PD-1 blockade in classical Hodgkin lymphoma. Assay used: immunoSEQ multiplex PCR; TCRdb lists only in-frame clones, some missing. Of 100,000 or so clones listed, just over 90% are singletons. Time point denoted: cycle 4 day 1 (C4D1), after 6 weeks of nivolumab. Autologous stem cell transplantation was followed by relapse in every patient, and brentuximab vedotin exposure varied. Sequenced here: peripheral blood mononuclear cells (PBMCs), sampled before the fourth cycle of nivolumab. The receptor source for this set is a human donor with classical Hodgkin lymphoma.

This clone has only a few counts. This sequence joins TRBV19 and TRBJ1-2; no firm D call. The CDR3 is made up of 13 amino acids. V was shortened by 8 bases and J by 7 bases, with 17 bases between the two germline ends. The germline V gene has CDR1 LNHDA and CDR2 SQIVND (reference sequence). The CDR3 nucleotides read TGTGCCAGTCGGTCCCGGAGGGAAGGTGGCTACACCTTC. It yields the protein CASRSRREGGYTF.

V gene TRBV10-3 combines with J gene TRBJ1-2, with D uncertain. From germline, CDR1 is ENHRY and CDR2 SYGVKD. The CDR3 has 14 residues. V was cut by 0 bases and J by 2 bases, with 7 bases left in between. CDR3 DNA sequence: TGTGCCATCAGTGAGTCAGGCCGAAACTATGGCTACACCTTC. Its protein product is CAISESGRNYGYTF.

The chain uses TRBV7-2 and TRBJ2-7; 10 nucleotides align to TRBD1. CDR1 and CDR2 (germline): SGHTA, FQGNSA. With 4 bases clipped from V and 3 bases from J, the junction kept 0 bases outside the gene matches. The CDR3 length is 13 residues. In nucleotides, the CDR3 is TGTGCCAGCAGCTGGGACAGGGGCTACGAGCAGTACTTC. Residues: CASSWDRGYEQYF.

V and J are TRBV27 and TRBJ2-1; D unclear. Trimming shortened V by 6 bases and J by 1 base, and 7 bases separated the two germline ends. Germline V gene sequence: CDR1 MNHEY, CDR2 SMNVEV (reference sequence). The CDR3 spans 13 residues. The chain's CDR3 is CASRLGSYNEQFF. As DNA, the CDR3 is TGTGCCAGCAGACTCGGTTCCTACAATGAGCAGTTCTTC.

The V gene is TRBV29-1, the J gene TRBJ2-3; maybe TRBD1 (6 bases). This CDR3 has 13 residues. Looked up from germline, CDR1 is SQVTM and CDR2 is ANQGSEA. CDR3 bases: TGCACCGGACAGATAGCTAGCACAGATACGCAGTATTTT. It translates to CTGQIASTDTQYF.